The clone carrying this T cell receptor beta chain has a handful of counts. Its antigen is unidentified. This record comes from a study of T cell repertoires in cytomegalovirus infection. Study results and caveats: HLA-C-restricted CMV-specific TCR beta clonotypes prevailed in the ex vivo response.

There are 13 residues in the CDR3. V dropped 4 bases and J dropped 0 bases, with 6 bases sitting between them. The germline V gene encodes CDR1 SQVTM and CDR2 ANQGSEA. TCRdb reanalysed the reads using MiXCR and keeps one entry per CDR3 protein. The table records about 190,000 distinct CDR3 sequences, roughly 27% of them present only once. The specimen sequenced was PBMCs. The source of this sequence is a human donor in good health (CMV status not recorded). Some clones in this sample may be carry-over from other donors' samples. The chain links TRBV29-1 to TRBJ2-2, with D unresolved. The CDR3 DNA is TGCAGCGTTGGGCCTTCGAACACCGGGGAGCTGTTTTTT. Amino acid sequence: CSVGPSNTGELFF.